This entry lists 2 T cell receptor beta chains sequenced from one sample in a study of T cells of healthy individuals. A single record per CDR3 protein comes from TCRdb applying MiXCR to the 5' RACE reads. This sample has 63,000 or so distinct CDR3 sequences, with around 15% found just once. Receptors were obtained from a human donor in good health.

This clonotype was counted only a few times. CDR3 coding DNA: TGTGCCAGTAGTATAGGGACCGGAACGACCTACGAGCAGTACTTC. Translating it yields CASSIGTGTTYEQYF. The rearrangement uses TRBV19 and TRBJ2-7; D remains ambiguous. CDR3 length equals 15 residues. V gave up 1 base and J gave up 2 bases, with 12 bases separating them. Per the germline V gene, CDR1 is LNHDA and CDR2 is SQIVND (reference sequence).

This clonotype has ten or more counts. The J gene is TRBJ2-3, the V gene TRBV19, with 8 bases aligning to TRBD1. This CDR3 has 13 amino acids. Per the germline V gene, CDR1 is LNHDA and CDR2 is SQIVND (reference sequence). V lost 7 bases and J lost 4; bases outside the gene matches: 4. The CDR3 loop is CASTETGADTQYF. The CDR3 coding sequence is TGTGCCAGTACGGAGACAGGGGCAGATACGCAGTATTTT. The full variable domain, completed using reference TRBV19 and TRBJ2-3, is DGGITQSPKYLFRKEGQNVTLSCEQNLNHDAMYWYRQDPGQGLRLIYYSQIVNDFQKGDIAEGYSVSREKKESFPLTVTSAQKNPTAFYLCASTETGADTQYFGPGTRLTVL.